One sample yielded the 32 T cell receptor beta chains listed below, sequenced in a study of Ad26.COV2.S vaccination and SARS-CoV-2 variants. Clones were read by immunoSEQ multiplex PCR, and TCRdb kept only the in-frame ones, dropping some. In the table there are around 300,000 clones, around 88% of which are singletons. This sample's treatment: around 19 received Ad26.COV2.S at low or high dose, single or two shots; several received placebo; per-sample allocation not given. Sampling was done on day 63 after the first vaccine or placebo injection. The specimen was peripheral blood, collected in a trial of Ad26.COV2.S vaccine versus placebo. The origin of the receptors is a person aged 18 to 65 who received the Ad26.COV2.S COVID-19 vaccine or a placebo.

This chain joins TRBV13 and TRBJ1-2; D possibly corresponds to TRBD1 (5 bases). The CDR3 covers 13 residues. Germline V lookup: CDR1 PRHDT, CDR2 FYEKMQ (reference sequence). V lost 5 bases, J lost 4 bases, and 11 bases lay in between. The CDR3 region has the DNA TGTGCCAGCAGCGTTGGGGCTGGCTATGGCTACACCTTC. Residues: CASSVGAGYGYTF.

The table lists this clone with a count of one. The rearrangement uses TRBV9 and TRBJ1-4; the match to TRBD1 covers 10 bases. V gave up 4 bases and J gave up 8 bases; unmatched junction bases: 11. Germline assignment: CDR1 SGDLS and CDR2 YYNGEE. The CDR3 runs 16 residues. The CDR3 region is CASSPGQGGLKEKLFF. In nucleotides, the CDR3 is TGTGCCAGCAGCCCCGGACAGGGGGGGTTGAAGGAAAAACTGTTTTTT. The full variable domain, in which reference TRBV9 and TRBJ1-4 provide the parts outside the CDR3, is DSGVTQTPKHLITATGQRVTLRCSPRSGDLSVYWYQQSLDQGLQFLIQYYNGEERAKGNILERFSAQQFPDLHSELNLSSLELGDSALYFCASSPGQGGLKEKLFFGSGTQLSVL.

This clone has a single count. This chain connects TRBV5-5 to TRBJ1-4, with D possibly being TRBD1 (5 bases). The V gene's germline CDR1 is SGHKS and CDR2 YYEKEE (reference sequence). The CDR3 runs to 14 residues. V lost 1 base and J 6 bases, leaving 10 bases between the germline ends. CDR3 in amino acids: CASSLPGGDEKLFF. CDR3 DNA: TGTGCCAGCAGCTTGCCTGGGGGGGATGAAAAACTGTTTTTT.

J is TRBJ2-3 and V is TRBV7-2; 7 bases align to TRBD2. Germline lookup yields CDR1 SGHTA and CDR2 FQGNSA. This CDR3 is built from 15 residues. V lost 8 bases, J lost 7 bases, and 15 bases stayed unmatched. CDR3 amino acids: CASGPLTGGMNTQYF. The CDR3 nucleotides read TGTGCCAGCGGGCCCCTGACGGGGGGTATGAATACGCAGTATTTT.

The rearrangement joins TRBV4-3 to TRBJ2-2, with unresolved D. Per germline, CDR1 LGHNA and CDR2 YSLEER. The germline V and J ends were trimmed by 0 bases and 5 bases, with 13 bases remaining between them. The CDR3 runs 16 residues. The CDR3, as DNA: TGCGCCAGCAGCCAAGATTTCCCGGTTTTTACCGGGGAGCTGTTTTTT. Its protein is CASSQDFPVFTGELFF.

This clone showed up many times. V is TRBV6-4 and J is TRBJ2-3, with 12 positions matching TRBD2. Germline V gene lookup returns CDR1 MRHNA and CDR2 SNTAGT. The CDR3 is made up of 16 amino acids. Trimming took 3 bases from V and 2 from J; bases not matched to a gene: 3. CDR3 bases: TGTGCCAGCAGTGAGCTAGCGGGAGGGTCCACAGATACGCAGTATTTT. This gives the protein CASSELAGGSTDTQYF.

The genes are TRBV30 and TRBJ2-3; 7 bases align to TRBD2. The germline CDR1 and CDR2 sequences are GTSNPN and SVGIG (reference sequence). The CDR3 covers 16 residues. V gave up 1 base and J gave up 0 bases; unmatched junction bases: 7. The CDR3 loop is CAWSGLAGSSTDTQYF. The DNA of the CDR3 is TGTGCCTGGAGTGGGTTAGCGGGTTCGAGCACAGATACGCAGTATTTT.

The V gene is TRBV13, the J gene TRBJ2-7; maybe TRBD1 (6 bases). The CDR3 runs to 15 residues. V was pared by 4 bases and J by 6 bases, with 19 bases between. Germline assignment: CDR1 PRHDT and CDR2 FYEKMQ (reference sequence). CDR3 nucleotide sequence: TGTGCCAGCAGCTCCGCCTTGGACAGCCGGAGCGAGCAGTACTTC. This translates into CASSSALDSRSEQYF.

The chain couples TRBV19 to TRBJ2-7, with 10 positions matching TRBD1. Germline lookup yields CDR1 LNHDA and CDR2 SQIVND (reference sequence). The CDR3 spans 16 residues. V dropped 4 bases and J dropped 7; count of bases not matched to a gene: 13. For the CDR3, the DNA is TGTGCCAGTAGTAGCCGTAAGACAGGGGGCCCCCTGGAGCAGTACTTC. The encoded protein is CASSSRKTGGPLEQYF. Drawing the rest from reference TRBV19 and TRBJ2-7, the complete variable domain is DGGITQSPKYLFRKEGQNVTLSCEQNLNHDAMYWYRQDPGQGLRLIYYSQIVNDFQKGDIAEGYSVSREKKESFPLTVTSAQKNPTAFYLCASSSRKTGGPLEQYFGPGTRLTVT.

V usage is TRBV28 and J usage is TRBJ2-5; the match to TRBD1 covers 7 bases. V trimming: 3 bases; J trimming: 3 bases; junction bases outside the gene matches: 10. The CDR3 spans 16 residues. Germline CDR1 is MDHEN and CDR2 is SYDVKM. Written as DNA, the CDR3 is TGTGCCAGCAGTTTCTTGGTAGGGGGACAGAAAGAGACCCAGTACTTC. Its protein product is CASSFLVGGQKETQYF.

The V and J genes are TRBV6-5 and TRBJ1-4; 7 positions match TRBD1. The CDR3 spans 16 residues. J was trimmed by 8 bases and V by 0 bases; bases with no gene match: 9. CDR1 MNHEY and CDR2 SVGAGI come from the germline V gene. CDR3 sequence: CASSYSPGQREEKLFF. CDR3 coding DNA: TGTGCCAGCAGTTACTCGCCGGGACAGAGAGAGGAAAAACTGTTTTTT.

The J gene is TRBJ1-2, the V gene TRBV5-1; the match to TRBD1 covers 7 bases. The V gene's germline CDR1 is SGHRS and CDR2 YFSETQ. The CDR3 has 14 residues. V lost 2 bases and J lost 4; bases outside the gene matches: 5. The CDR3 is CASSLQTGSYGYTF. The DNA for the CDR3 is TGCGCCAGCAGCTTACAGACAGGGAGCTATGGCTACACCTTC.

DNA of the CDR3: TGTGCCAGCAGTGAGGAAGTCAATCAGCCCCAGCATTTT. Protein: CASSEEVNQPQHF. The rearrangement uses TRBV2 and TRBJ1-5; D gene uncertain. Trimming pared 3 bases from V and 3 bases from J, leaving 6 bases between. Germline V CDR1 and CDR2: SNHLY, FYNNEI. The CDR3 is 13 residues long.

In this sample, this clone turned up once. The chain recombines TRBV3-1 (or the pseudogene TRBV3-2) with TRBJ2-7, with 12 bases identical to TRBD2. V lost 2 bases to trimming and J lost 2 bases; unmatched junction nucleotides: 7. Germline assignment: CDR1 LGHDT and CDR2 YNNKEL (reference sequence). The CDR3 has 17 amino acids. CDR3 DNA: TGTGCCAGCAGCCAAAAGATACTAGCGGGAGGTCCCTACGAGCAGTACTTC. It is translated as CASSQKILAGGPYEQYF.

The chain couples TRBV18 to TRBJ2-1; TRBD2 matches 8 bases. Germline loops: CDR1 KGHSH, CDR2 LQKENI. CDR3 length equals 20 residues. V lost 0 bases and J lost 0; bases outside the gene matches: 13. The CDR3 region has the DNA TGTGCCAGCTCACCACCGAGGATAGCGGGACTAAAAAGCTCCTACAATGAGCAGTTCTTC. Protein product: CASSPPRIAGLKSSYNEQFF.

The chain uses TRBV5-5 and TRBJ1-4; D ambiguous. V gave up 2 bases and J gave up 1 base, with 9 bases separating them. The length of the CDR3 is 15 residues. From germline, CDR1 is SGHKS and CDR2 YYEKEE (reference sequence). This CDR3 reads CASSFTLQTNEKLFF. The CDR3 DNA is TGTGCCAGCAGCTTCACGTTACAAACTAATGAAAAACTGTTTTTT. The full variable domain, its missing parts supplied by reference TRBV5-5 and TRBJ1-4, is DAGVTQSPTHLIKTRGQQVTLRCSPISGHKSVSWYQQVLGQGPQFIFQYYEKEERGRGNFPDRFSARQFPNYSSELNVNALLLGDSALYLCASSFTLQTNEKLFFGSGTQLSVL.

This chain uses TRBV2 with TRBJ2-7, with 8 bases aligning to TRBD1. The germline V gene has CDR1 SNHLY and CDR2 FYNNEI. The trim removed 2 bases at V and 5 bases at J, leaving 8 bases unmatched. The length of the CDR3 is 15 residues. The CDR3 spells CASSERGRGLNEQYF. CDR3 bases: TGTGCCAGCAGTGAAAGGGGCAGGGGGCTTAACGAGCAGTACTTC.

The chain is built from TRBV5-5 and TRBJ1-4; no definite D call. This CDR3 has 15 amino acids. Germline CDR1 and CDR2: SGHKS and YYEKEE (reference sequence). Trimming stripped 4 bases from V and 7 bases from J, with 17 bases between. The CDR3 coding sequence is TGTGCCAGCAGCCAATCGTCGGAGTATAGTGAAAAACTGTTTTTT. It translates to CASSQSSEYSEKLFF.

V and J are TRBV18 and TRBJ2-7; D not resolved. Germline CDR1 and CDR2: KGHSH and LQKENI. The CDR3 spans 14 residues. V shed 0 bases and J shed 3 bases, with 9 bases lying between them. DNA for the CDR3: TGTGCCAGCTCACCACCGGGAACTTACTACGAGCAGTACTTC. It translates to CASSPPGTYYEQYF.

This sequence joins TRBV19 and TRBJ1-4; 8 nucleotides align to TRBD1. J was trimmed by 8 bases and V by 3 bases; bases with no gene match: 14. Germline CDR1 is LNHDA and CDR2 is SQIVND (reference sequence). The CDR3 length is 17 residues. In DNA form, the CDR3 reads TGTGCCAGTAGTATCAGAAGGGCAGGGGGCCGGGGAGAAAAACTGTTTTTT. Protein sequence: CASSIRRAGGRGEKLFF.

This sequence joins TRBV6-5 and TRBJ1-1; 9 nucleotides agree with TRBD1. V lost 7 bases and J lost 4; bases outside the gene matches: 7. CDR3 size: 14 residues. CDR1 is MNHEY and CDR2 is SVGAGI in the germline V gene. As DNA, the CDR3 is TGTGCCAGCACTAGGACAGGGGTGGGCACTGAAGCTTTCTTT. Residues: CASTRTGVGTEAFF.

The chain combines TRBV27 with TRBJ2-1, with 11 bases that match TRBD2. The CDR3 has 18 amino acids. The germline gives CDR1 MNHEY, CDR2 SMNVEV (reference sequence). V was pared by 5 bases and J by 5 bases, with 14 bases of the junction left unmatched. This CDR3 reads CASSGGRSGRARNNEQFF. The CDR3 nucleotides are TGTGCCAGCAGTGGCGGCCGTAGCGGGAGGGCAAGAAACAATGAGCAGTTCTTC.

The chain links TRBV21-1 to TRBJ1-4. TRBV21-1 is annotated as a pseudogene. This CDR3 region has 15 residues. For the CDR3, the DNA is TGTGCCAGCAGCAAAGTTGGGTTCGCTAATGAAAAACTGTTTTTT. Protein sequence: CASSKVGFANEKLFF.

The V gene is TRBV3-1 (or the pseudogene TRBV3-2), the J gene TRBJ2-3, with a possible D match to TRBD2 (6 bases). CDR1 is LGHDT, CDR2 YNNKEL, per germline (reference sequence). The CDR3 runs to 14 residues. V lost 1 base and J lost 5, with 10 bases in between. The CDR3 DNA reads TGTGCCAGCAGCCAAGCGTTGGGAGGAGATACGCAGTATTTT. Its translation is CASSQALGGDTQYF.

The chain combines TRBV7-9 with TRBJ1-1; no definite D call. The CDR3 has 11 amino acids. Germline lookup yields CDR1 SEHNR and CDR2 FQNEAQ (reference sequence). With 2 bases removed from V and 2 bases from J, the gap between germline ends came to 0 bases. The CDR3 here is CASSLNTEAFF. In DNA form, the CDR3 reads TGTGCCAGCAGCTTAAACACTGAAGCTTTCTTT. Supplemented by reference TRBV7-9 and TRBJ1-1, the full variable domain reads DTGVSQNPRHKITKRGQNVTFRCDPISEHNRLYWYRQTLGQGPEFLTYFQNEAQLEKSRLLSDRFSAERPKGSFSTLEIQRTEQGDSAMYLCASSLNTEAFFGQGTRLTVV.

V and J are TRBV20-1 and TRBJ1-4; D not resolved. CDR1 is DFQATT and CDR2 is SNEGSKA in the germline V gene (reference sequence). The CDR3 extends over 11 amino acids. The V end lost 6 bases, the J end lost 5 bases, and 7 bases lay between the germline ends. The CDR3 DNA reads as TGCAGTGCGCGCGCGAATGAAAAACTGTTTTTT. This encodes CSARANEKLFF.

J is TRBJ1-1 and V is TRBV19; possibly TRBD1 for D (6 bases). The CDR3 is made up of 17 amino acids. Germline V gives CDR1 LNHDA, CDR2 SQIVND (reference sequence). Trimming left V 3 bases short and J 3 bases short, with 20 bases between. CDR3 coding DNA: TGTGCCAGTAGTATTCAGGGGAGGTCGAGACTTGACACTGAAGCTTTCTTT. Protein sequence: CASSIQGRSRLDTEAFF.

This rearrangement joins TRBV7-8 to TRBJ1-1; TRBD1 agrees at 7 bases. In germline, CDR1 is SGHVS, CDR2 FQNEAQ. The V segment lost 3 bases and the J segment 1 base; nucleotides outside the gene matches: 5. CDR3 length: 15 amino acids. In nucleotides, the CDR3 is TGTGCCAGCAGCTTTGGGGACAGATCGAACACTGAAGCTTTCTTT. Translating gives CASSFGDRSNTEAFF.

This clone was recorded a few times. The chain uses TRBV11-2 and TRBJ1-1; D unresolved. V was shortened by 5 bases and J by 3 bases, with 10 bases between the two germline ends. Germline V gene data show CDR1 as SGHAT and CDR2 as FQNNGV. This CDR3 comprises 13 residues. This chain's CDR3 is CASSPQSYTEAFF. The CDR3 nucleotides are TGTGCCAGCAGCCCACAGTCGTACACTGAAGCTTTCTTT.

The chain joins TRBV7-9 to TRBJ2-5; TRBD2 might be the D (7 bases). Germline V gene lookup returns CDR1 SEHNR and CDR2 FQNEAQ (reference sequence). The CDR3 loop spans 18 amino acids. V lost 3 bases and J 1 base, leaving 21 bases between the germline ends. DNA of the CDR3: TGTGCCAGCAGCTTGGGGGGGCACGGGGAGCTCCGCCAAGAGACCCAGTACTTC. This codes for CASSLGGHGELRQETQYF.

Here the CDR3 reads CAGKSGQGAEAFF. As DNA, the CDR3 is TGTGCCGGAAAGTCGGGACAGGGCGCTGAAGCTTTCTTT. The chain uses TRBV2 and TRBJ1-1; 9 positions agree with TRBD1. The V gene end was trimmed by 11 bases and the J gene end by 6 bases; junction bases not matched to a gene: 10. CDR3 length: 13 amino acids. Germline CDR1 and CDR2: SNHLY and FYNNEI.

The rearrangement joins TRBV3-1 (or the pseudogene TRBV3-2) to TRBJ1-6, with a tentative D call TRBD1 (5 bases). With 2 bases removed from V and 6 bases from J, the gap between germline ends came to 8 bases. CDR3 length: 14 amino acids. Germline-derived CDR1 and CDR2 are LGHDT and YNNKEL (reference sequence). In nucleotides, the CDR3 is TGTGCCAGCAGCCAATTCCAGGGTAATTCACCCCTCCACTTT. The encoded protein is CASSQFQGNSPLHF.